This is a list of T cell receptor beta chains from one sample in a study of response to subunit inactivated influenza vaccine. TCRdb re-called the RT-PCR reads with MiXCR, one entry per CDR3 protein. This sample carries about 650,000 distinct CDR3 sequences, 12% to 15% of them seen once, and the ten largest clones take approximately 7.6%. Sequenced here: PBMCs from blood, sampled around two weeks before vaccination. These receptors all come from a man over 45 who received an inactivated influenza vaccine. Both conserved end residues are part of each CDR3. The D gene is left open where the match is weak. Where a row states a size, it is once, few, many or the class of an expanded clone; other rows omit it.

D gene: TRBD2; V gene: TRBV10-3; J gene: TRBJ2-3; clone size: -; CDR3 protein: CAISSRLAGDTDTQYF; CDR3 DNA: TGTGCCATCAGCAGCAGGCTAGCGGGGGACACAGATACGCAGTATTTT
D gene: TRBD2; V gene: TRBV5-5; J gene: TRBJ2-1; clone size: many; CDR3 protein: CASSKLAGGPGEQFF; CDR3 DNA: TGTGCCAGCAGCAAACTAGCGGGGGGGCCGGGTGAGCAGTTCTTC
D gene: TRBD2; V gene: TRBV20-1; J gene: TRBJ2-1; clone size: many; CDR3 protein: CSARDLLAVGNEQFF; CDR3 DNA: TGCAGTGCTAGAGACCTTCTAGCGGTGGGAAATGAGCAGTTCTTC
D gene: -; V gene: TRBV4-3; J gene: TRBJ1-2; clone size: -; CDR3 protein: CASSQEYSNYGYTF; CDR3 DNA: TGCGCCAGCAGCCAAGAATACAGCAACTATGGCTACACCTTC
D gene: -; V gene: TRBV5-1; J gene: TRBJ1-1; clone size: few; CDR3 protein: CASSSTGTGEYFRTEAFF; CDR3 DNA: TGCGCCAGCAGCTCCACCGGGACCGGCGAGTATTTTCGCACTGAAGCTTTCTTT
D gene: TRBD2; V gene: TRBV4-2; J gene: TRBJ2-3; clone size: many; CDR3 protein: CASSYSAGVSDTQYF; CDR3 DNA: TGTGCCAGCAGCTACTCAGCGGGAGTATCGGATACGCAGTATTTT
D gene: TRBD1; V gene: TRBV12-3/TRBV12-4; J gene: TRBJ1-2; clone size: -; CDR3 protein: CASSRDRGDYGYTF; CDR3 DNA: TGTGCCAGCAGCCGGGACAGGGGAGACTATGGCTACACCTTC
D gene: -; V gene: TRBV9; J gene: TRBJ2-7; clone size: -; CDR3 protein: CASSVGTHREYEQYF; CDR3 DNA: TGTGCCAGCAGCGTAGGGACCCATCGAGAATACGAGCAGTACTTC
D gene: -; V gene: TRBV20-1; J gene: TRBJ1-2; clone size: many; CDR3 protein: CSARLQDPGDYGYSF; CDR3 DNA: TGCAGTGCTAGATTACAGGATCCGGGAGACTATGGCTACTCCTTC
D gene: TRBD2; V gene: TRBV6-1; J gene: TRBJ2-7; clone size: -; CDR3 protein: CASEREIYHEQYF; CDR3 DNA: TGTGCCAGCGAGCGGGAAATCTACCACGAGCAGTACTTC
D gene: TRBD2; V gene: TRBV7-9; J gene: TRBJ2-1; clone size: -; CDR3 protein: CASSSSGLADNEQFF; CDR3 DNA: TGTGCCAGCAGCTCATCGGGACTAGCGGACAATGAGCAGTTCTTC
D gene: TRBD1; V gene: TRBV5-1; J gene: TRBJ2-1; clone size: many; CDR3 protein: CASSLGGTAGDEQFF; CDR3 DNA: TGCGCCAGCAGCTTGGGTGGGACAGCTGGCGATGAGCAGTTCTTC
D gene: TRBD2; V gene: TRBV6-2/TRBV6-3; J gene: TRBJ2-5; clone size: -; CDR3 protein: CASSYVGLVQETQYF; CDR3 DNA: TGTGCCAGCAGTTACGTGGGACTAGTCCAAGAGACCCAGTACTTC
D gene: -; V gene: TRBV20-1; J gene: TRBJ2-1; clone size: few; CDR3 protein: CSGLGGANINEQFF; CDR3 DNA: TGCAGTGGCCTGGGGGGGGCTAATATTAATGAGCAGTTCTTC
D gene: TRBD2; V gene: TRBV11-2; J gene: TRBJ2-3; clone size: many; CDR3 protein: CASSLGTSGDTQYF; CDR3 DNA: TGTGCCAGCAGCTTAGGGACTAGCGGGGATACGCAGTATTTT
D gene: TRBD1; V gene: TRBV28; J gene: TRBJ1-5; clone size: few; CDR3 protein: CASSLHTGQGAYQPQHF; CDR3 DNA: TGTGCCAGCAGTCTACATACGGGACAGGGGGCGTATCAGCCCCAGCATTTT
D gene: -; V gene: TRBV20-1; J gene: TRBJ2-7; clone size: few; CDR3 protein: CSARESSPYEQYF; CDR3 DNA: TGCAGTGCTAGAGAATCCAGCCCCTACGAGCAGTACTTC
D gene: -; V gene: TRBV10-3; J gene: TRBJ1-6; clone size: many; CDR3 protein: CATGISGNNSPLHF; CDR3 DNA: TGTGCCACAGGAATTTCAGGGAATAATTCACCCCTCCACTTT
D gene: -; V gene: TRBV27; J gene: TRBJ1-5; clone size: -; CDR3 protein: CASSLTQTVGQPQHF; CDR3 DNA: TGTGCCAGCAGTTTGACCCAGACGGTGGGTCAGCCCCAGCATTTT
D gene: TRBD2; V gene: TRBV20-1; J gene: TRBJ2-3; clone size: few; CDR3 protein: CSARNWASGLYTQYF; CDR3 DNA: TGCAGTGCTAGAAATTGGGCTAGCGGTCTATATACGCAGTATTTT
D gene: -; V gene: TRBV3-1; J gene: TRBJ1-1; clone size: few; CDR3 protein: CASSQNQGAEAFF; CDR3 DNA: TGTGCCAGCAGCCAAAATCAGGGAGCTGAAGCTTTCTTT
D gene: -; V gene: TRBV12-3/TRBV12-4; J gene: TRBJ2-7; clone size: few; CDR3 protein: CASSITGTAPYEQYF; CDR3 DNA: TGTGCCAGCAGTATAACCGGGACGGCTCCTTACGAGCAGTACTTC
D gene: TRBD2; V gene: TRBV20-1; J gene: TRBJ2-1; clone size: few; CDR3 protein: CSARVAGGFRGEQFF; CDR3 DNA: TGCAGTGCTAGAGTAGCGGGGGGGTTCAGGGGTGAGCAGTTCTTC